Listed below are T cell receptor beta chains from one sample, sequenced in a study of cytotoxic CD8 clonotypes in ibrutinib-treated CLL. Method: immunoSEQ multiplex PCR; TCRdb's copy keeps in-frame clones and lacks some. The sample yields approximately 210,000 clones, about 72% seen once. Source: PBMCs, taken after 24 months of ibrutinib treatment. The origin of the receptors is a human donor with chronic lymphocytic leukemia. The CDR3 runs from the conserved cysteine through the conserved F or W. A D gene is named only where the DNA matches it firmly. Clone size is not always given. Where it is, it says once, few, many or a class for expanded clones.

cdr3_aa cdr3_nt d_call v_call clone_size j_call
CASSQGTGGLYEQYF TGCGCCAGCAGCCAAGGGACAGGGGGCTTGTACGAGCAGTACTTC TRBD1 TRBV4-3 NA TRBJ2-7
CASSQETEKLFF TGCGCCAGCAGCCAAGAAACTGAAAAACTGTTTTTT NA TRBV4-1 once TRBJ1-4
CASSQSFVGLPNEQFF TGCGCCAGCAGCCAATCTTTCGTCGGCCTGCCCAATGAGCAGTTCTTC NA TRBV4-3 NA TRBJ2-1
CASREASGSGTGELFF TGTGCCAGCAGGGAGGCTAGCGGGAGTGGTACCGGGGAGCTGTTTTTT TRBD2 TRBV28 NA TRBJ2-2
CASSSRLATYEQYF TGTGCCAGCAGCTCAAGACTAGCGACCTACGAGCAGTACTTC TRBD2 TRBV7-9 NA TRBJ2-7
CASSEALDRMAFF TGTGCCAGCAGTGAAGCGCTCGATAGGATGGCTTTCTTT NA TRBV2 few TRBJ1-1
CASSPSTGVDDEQYF TGTGCCAGCAGCCCATCAACAGGGGTTGATGACGAGCAGTACTTC TRBD1 TRBV5-5 NA TRBJ2-7
CASSLVAASGSTDTQYF TGTGCCAGCAGCTTGGTCGCCGCTAGCGGGAGCACAGATACGCAGTATTTT TRBD2 TRBV5-6 NA TRBJ2-3
CASKVAEDRGFPYEQYF TGTGCCAGCAAGGTTGCCGAGGACAGGGGGTTCCCCTACGAGCAGTACTTC TRBD1 TRBV2 NA TRBJ2-7
CASSSGTYGYTF TGTGCCAGCAGTTCCGGGACCTATGGCTACACCTTC NA TRBV5-6 NA TRBJ1-2
CASSHPGQGGPEAFF TGCGCCAGCAGTCATCCAGGACAGGGGGGCCCTGAAGCTTTCTTT TRBD1 TRBV23-1 NA TRBJ1-1
CAFNPGAPNYGYTF TGTGCCTTTAACCCAGGGGCCCCAAACTATGGCTACACCTTC NA TRBV10-3 NA TRBJ1-2
CASSQDRIQGHGYTF TGCGCCAGCAGCCAAGATCGGATACAGGGGCATGGCTACACCTTC TRBD1 TRBV4-3 NA TRBJ1-2
CASSLSFLGGQETQYF TGTGCCAGCAGCTTATCATTCCTGGGAGGCCAAGAGACCCAGTACTTC NA TRBV7-2 NA TRBJ2-5
CASSEGQGFLVKQPQHF TGTGCCAGCAGTGAAGGACAGGGTTTCCTAGTAAAACAGCCCCAGCATTTT TRBD1 TRBV2 NA TRBJ1-5
CSAEKNTEAFF TGCAGTGCCGAAAAGAACACTGAAGCTTTCTTT NA TRBV20-1 NA TRBJ1-1
CASSLFLTMNTEAFF TGTGCCAGCAGCTTGTTTCTGACAATGAACACTGAAGCTTTCTTT NA TRBV5-4 NA TRBJ1-1
CASSAIGQGNTEAFF TGTGCCAGCAGTGCAATAGGACAGGGGAACACTGAAGCTTTCTTT TRBD1 TRBV6-1 few TRBJ1-1
CASISSYNEQFF TGTGCCAGCATTAGCTCCTACAATGAGCAGTTCTTC NA TRBV6-1 NA TRBJ2-1
CASSEGQSNEKLFF TGTGCCAGCAGTGAGGGACAGTCTAATGAAAAACTGTTTTTT TRBD1 TRBV2 NA TRBJ1-4
CASSLVKAYEQYF TGTGCCAGCAGCTTAGTTAAAGCCTACGAGCAGTACTTC NA TRBV7-2 NA TRBJ2-7
CASRAQGIGEQYF TGCGCCAGCAGAGCGCAGGGTATAGGCGAGCAGTACTTC NA TRBV10-2 few TRBJ2-7
CASPDIMNTEAFF TGTGCCAGCCCGGACATCATGAACACTGAAGCTTTCTTT NA TRBV6-5 once TRBJ1-1
CAWSRLSDDNEQFF TGTGCCTGGAGTCGTCTTTCGGACGACAATGAGCAGTTCTTC NA TRBV30 once TRBJ2-1
CASNNRIGGAVNEQFF TGTGCCAGCAATAACCGGATCGGGGGAGCAGTGAATGAGCAGTTCTTC NA TRBV27 NA TRBJ2-1
CASRVLADTQYF TGTGCCAGCAGGGTCTTGGCAGATACGCAGTATTTT NA TRBV11-2 NA TRBJ2-3
CASSQETGQGDEKLFF TGCGCCAGCAGCCAAGAGACGGGACAGGGAGATGAAAAACTGTTTTTT TRBD1 TRBV4-1 NA TRBJ1-4
CASRPGGYDYGYTF TGTGCCAGTAGACCCGGGGGCTATGACTATGGCTACACCTTC NA TRBV19 few TRBJ1-2
CASSLEPIGDYTGELFF TGTGCCAGCAGCTTAGAGCCCATCGGGGATTACACCGGGGAGCTGTTTTTT NA TRBV7-6 few TRBJ2-2
CASSPVLGTDTQYF TGTGCCAGCTCACCAGTCCTAGGCACAGATACGCAGTATTTT NA TRBV18 NA TRBJ2-3
CASSPLENQPQHF TGTGCCAGCTCACCACTTGAGAATCAGCCCCAGCATTTT NA TRBV18 few TRBJ1-5
CASSSWGRSGANVLTF TGTGCCAGCAGCTCCTGGGGGCGCTCTGGGGCCAACGTCCTGACTTTC NA TRBV7-9 NA TRBJ2-6
CASSQGTGFRNQPQHF TGTGCCAGCAGCCAGGGGACGGGATTTCGGAATCAGCCCCAGCATTTT NA TRBV7-9 few TRBJ1-5
CATVAGAGYNEQFF TGTGCCACCGTCGCGGGAGCGGGCTACAATGAGCAGTTCTTC TRBD2 TRBV15 NA TRBJ2-1
CASMPSREGSSIQYF TGTGCCAGTATGCCCAGTAGAGAGGGTAGTAGCATTCAGTACTTC NA TRBV19 NA TRBJ2-4
CAWSVIEGANEQFF TGTGCCTGGAGTGTCATAGAAGGGGCCAATGAGCAGTTCTTC NA TRBV30 NA TRBJ2-1
CATSPNRFGQYF TGTGCCACCAGCCCTAATCGGTTTGGGCAGTACTTC NA TRBV15 NA TRBJ2-7
CASSQGLAAGLDEQYF TGTGCCAGCAGCCAGGGACTAGCGGCCGGGTTAGACGAGCAGTACTTC TRBD2 TRBV11-3 NA TRBJ2-7
CASSEASPGTQEAFF TGTGCCAGCAGTGAAGCTTCGCCCGGGACACAAGAAGCTTTCTTT NA TRBV6-1 once TRBJ1-1
CASSSFTGPGTEAFF TGTGCCAGCTCATCCTTTACCGGGCCTGGGACTGAAGCTTTCTTT NA TRBV18 few TRBJ1-1
CASGDPYEQYF TGTGCCTCCGGGGATCCCTACGAGCAGTACTTC NA TRBV27 few TRBJ2-7
CASSQDQGDGSQKLFF TGTGCCAGCAGCCAAGATCAGGGGGACGGTTCTCAAAAACTGTTTTTT TRBD1 TRBV4-2 NA TRBJ1-4
CASSRRMNTEAFF TGTGCCAGCAGTAGGAGAATGAACACTGAAGCTTTCTTT NA TRBV7-2 NA TRBJ1-1
CASSPPGVYPNEQFF TGCGCCAGCAGCCCACCCGGAGTTTATCCCAATGAGCAGTTCTTC NA TRBV5-1 NA TRBJ2-1
CASSFGTEYNEQFF TGCGCCAGCAGCTTCGGGACAGAGTACAATGAGCAGTTCTTC TRBD1 TRBV5-1 NA TRBJ2-1
CASSPAGTGYGYTF TGTGCCAGCAGCCCCGCCGGGACGGGCTATGGCTACACCTTC NA TRBV14 NA TRBJ1-2
CASSIRPVDGSSYEQYF TGTGCCAGTAGTATTCGGCCAGTAGACGGGAGCTCCTACGAGCAGTACTTC NA TRBV19 once TRBJ2-7
CASRGRTGSSYEQYF TGTGCCAGCAGGGGAAGGACAGGAAGCTCCTACGAGCAGTACTTC TRBD1 TRBV28 NA TRBJ2-7
CASSQDGVRNYEQYF TGCGCCAGCAGCCAAGATGGAGTCCGAAACTACGAGCAGTACTTC NA TRBV4-1 NA TRBJ2-7
CASSPSGGSDEKLFF TGTGCCAGCAGCCCCAGCGGGGGTTCGGATGAAAAACTGTTTTTT NA TRBV7-9 NA TRBJ1-4
CASGPVAGTGELFF TGTGCCAGTGGCCCGGTAGCGGGAACCGGGGAGCTGTTTTTT TRBD2 TRBV25-1 once TRBJ2-2
CASSLAVAGEDTQYF TGCGCCAGCAGCTTGGCGGTAGCGGGAGAAGATACGCAGTATTTT TRBD2 TRBV5-1 NA TRBJ2-3
CASSLIQGEGYTF TGTGCCAGCAGCCTGATTCAGGGGGAGGGCTACACCTTC TRBD1 TRBV7-6 NA TRBJ1-2
CASSDGRNNQPQHF TGTGCCAGCAGTGATGGCAGAAACAATCAGCCCCAGCATTTT NA TRBV6-1 NA TRBJ1-5